This T cell receptor beta chain was recovered during a study of cytomegalovirus exposure and HLA in healthy donors. Study-wide findings and caveats: It is likely that the observed cluster of highly shared sequence variants was a sequencing artifact. Association of a missense DCLRE1C variant with TCR beta V- and J-gene trimming was reported in a later analysis. It was shown in a later analysis that HLA-associated TCR beta chains were more clonally expanded than other, equally common chains.

Amplification used 60 Vbeta primers and 13 Jbeta primers. Sequencing used immunoSEQ multiplex PCR; TCRdb keeps in-frame clones, though not all of them. The repertoire holds under 100,000 clones, with around 9.1% as singletons. With respect to this clone: The antigen is not known.

Trimming removed 2 bases from V and 7 bases from J, with 12 bases in between. The CDR3 is made up of 14 amino acids. Germline V gene data show CDR1 as MNHNS and CDR2 as SASEGT. The sequence was obtained from a man between 60 and 75 years old in good health and CMV-seropositive. The sequenced material came from PBMCs. This chain connects TRBV6-1 to TRBJ1-5; tentatively, D is TRBD1 (5 bases). The chain's CDR3 is CASSESTGGQPQHF. In nucleotides, the CDR3 is TGTGCCAGCAGTGAATCGACGGGGGGGCAGCCCCAGCATTTT.